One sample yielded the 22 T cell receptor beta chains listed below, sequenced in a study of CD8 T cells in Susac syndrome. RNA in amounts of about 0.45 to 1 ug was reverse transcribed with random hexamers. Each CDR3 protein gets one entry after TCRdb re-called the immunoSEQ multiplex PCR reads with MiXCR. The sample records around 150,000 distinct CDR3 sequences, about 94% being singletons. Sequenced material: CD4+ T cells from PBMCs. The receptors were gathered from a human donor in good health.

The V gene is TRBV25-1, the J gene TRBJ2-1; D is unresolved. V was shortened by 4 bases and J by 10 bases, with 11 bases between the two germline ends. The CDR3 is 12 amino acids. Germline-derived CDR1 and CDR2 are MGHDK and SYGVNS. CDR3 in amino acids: CASSAISREQFF. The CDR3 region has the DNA TGTGCCAGCAGTGCCATCAGCAGGGAGCAGTTCTTC.

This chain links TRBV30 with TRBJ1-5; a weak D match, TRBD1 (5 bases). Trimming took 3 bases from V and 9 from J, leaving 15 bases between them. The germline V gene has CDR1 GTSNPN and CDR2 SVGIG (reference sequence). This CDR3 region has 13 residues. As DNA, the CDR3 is TGTGCCTGGAGGGAGCAGGGAACCTCGCCCCAGCATTTT. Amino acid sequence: CAWREQGTSPQHF.

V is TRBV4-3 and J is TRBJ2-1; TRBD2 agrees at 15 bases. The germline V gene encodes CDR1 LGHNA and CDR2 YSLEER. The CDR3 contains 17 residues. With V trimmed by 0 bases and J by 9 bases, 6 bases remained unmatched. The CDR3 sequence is CASSQEPGLAGGFEQFF. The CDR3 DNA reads TGCGCCAGCAGCCAAGAACCGGGACTAGCGGGGGGATTTGAGCAGTTCTTC.

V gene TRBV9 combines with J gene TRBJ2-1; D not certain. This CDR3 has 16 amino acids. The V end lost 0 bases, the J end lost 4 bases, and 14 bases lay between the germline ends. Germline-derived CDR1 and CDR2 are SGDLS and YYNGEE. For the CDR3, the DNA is TGTGCCAGCAGCGTAGAGACGTCAAACCTGTACAATGAGCAGTTCTTC. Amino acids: CASSVETSNLYNEQFF. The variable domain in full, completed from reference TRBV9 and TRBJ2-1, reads DSGVTQTPKHLITATGQRVTLRCSPRSGDLSVYWYQQSLDQGLQFLIQYYNGEERAKGNILERFSAQQFPDLHSELNLSSLELGDSALYFCASSVETSNLYNEQFFGPGTRLTVL.

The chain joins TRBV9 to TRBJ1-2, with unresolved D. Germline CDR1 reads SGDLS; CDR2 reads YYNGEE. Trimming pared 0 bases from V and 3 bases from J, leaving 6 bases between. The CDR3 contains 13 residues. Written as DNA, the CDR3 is TGTGCCAGCAGCGTAGGGCCAGACTATGGCTACACCTTC. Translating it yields CASSVGPDYGYTF.

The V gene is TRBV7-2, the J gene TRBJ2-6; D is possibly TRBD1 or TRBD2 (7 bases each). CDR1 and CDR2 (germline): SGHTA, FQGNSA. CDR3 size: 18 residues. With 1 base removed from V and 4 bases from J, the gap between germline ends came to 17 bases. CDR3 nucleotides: TGTGCCAGCAGCTTAGGGCTGGGGAGGGGGCGAGGGGCCAACGTCCTGACTTTC. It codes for CASSLGLGRGRGANVLTF.

CDR3 protein: CSVEDTGRYTQYF. CDR3 sequence (DNA): TGCAGCGTTGAAGATACTGGTCGGTATACGCAGTATTTT. The V call is TRBV29-1, the J call TRBJ2-3; D unclear. The CDR3 has 13 residues. Germline V gives CDR1 SQVTM, CDR2 ANQGSEA. The germline V and J ends were trimmed by 0 bases and 7 bases, with 11 bases remaining between them.

CDR3 sequence reads: CSARTGNTGELFF. DNA of the CDR3: TGCAGTGCTCGGACAGGGAACACCGGGGAGCTGTTTTTT. The chain combines TRBV20-1 with TRBJ2-2; 7 nucleotides align to TRBD1. This CDR3 has 13 amino acids. Germline CDR1 DFQATT, CDR2 SNEGSKA (reference sequence). Unmatched junction bases numbered 1, after V lost 5 bases and J lost 1 base.

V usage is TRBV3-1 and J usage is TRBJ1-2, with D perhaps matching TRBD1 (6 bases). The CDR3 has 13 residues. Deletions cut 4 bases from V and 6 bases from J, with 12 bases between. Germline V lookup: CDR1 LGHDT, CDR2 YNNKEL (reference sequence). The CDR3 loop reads CASSPLGADGYTF. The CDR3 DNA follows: TGTGCCAGCAGCCCGCTGGGGGCCGATGGCTACACCTTC.

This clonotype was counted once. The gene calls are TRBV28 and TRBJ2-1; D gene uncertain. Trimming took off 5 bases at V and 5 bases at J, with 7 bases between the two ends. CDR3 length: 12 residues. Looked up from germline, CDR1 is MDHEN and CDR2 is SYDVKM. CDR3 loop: CASSGYHNEQFF. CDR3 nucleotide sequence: TGTGCCAGCAGTGGCTACCACAATGAGCAGTTCTTC.

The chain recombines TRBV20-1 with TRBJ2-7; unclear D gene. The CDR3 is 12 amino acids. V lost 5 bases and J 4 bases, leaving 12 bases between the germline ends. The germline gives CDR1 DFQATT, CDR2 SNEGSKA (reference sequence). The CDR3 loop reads CSAYPGRYEQYF. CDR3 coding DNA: TGCAGTGCTTATCCGGGCAGATACGAGCAGTACTTC.

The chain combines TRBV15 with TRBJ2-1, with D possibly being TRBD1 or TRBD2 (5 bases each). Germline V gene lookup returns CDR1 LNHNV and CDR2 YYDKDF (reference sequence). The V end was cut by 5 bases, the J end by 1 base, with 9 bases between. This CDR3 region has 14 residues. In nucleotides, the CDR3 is TGTGCCACCAGCTGGGGGAGATCCTACAATGAGCAGTTCTTC. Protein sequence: CATSWGRSYNEQFF.

The CDR3 sequence: CSVAPRLTGGTDTQYF. Here the CDR3 DNA reads TGCAGCGTAGCACCCCGCTTGACAGGGGGAACAGATACGCAGTATTTT. The rearrangement uses TRBV29-1 and TRBJ2-3, with 9 bases identical to TRBD1. V lost 6 bases to trimming and J lost 3 bases; unmatched junction nucleotides: 13. The CDR3 runs to 16 residues. Germline V CDR1 and CDR2: SQVTM, ANQGSEA.

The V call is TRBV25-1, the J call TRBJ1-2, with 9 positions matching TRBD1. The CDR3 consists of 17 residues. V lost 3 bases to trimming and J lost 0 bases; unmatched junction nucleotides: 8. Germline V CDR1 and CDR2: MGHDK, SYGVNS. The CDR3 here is CASSEHGTGPTNYGYTF. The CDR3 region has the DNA TGTGCCAGCAGTGAGCACGGGACAGGGCCCACTAACTATGGCTACACCTTC.

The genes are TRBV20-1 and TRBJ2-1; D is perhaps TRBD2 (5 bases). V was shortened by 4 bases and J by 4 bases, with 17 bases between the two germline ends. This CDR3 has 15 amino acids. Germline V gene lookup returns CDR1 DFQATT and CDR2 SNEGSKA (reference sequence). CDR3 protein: CSATGLDQIYNEQFF. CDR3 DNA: TGCAGTGCTACCGGACTCGATCAGATATACAATGAGCAGTTCTTC.

CDR3 DNA sequence: TGTGCCAGCGCGTCCTACGAGCAGTACTTC. Its protein product is CASASYEQYF. The chain has TRBV2 and TRBJ2-7; no clear D. V lost 8 bases and J lost 1, with 3 bases in between. Germline V gene sequence: CDR1 SNHLY, CDR2 FYNNEI. This CDR3 is built from 10 residues.

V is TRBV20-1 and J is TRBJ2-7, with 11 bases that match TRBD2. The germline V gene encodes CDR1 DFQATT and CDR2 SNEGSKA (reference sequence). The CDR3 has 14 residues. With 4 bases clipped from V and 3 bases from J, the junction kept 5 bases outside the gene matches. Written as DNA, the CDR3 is TGCAGTGCTATTCTAGCGGGGGGACTCTACGAGCAGTACTTC. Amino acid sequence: CSAILAGGLYEQYF.

The CDR3 reads CSAKDRVVDTQYF. The CDR3 DNA reads TGCAGCGCTAAGGACAGGGTAGTTGATACGCAGTATTTT. V gene TRBV29-1 combines with J gene TRBJ2-3; 8 nucleotides line up with TRBD1. V was pared by 7 bases and J by 6 bases, with 9 bases of the junction left unmatched. This CDR3 spans 13 amino acids. The germline V gene has CDR1 SQVTM and CDR2 ANQGSEA.

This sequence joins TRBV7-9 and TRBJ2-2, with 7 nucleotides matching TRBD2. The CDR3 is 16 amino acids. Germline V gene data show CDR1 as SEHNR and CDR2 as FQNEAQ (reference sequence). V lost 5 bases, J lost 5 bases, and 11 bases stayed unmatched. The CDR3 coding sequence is TGTGCCAGCAGCCCTCGGGACTACATCCTTACCGGGGAGCTGTTTTTT. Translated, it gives CASSPRDYILTGELFF.

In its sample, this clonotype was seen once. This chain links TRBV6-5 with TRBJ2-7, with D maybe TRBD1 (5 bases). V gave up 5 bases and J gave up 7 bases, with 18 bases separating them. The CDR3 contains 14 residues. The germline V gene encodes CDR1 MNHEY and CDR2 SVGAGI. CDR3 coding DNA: TGTGCCAGCAGTCCCCACAGGTCCTCGGAGGAGCAGTACTTC. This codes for CASSPHRSSEEQYF.

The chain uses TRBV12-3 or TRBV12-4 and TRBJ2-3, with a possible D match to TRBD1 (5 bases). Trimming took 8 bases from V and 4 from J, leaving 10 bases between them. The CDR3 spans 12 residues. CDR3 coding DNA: TGTGCCAGCGGGAAACAGGCAGATACGCAGTATTTT. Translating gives CASGKQADTQYF.

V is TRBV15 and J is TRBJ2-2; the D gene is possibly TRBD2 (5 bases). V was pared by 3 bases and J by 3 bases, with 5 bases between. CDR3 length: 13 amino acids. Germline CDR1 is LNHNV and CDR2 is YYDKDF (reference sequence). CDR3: CATSRGDTGELFF. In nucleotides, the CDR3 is TGTGCCACCAGCAGGGGAGACACCGGGGAGCTGTTTTTT.